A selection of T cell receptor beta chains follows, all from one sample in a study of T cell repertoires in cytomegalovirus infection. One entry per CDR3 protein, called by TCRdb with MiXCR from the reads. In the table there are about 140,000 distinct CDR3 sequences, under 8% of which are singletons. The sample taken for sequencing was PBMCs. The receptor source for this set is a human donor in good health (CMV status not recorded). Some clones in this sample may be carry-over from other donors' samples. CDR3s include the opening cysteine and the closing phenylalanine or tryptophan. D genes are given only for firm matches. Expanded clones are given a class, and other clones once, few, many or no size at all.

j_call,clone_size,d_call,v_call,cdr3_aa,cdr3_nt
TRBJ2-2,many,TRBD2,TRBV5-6,CASSPPRGTSGEVTGELFF,TGTGCCAGCAGCCCCCCTCGGGGGACTAGCGGGGAAGTCACCGGGGAGCTGTTTTTT
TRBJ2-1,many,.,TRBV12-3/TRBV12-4,CASSPPGVNEQFF,TGTGCCAGCAGCCCCCCTGGGGTAAATGAGCAGTTCTTC
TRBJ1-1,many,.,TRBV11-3,CASSRGGNTEAFF,TGTGCCAGCAGTCGGGGGGGAAACACTGAAGCTTTCTTT
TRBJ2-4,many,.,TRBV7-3,CASSLTAGLAKNIQYF,TGTGCCAGCAGCTTAACGGCAGGCCTAGCCAAAAACATTCAGTACTTC
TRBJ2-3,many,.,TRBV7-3,CASSFQSGPGTDTQYF,TGTGCCAGCAGTTTCCAGTCAGGGCCAGGGACAGATACGCAGTATTTT
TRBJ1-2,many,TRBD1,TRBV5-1,CASSFGQGWYGYTF,TGCGCCAGCAGTTTCGGACAGGGATGGTATGGCTACACCTTC
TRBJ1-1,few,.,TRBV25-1,CASTSVEPPPEAFF,TGTGCCAGCACCTCAGTTGAACCTCCCCCTGAAGCTTTCTTT
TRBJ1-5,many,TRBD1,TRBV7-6,CASSLGGTAYSNQPQHF,TGTGCCAGCAGCTTAGGAGGGACAGCCTATAGCAATCAGCCCCAGCATTTT
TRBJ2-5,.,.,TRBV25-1,CASSEGVGTLETQYF,TGTGCCAGCAGTGAAGGAGTCGGGACTTTAGAGACCCAGTACTTC
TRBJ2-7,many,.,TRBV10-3,CAITEDRSSYEQYF,TGTGCCATCACCGAGGACAGATCCTCCTACGAGCAGTACTTC
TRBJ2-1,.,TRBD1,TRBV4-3,CASSQGTGGASYNEQFF,TGCGCCAGCAGCCAAGGGACAGGGGGCGCGTCCTACAATGAGCAGTTCTTC
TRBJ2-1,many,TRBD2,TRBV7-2,CASSLEGGRGGGNEQFF,TGTGCCAGCAGCTTAGAGGGGGGGCGGGGGGGCGGCAATGAGCAGTTCTTC
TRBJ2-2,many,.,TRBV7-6,CASSFQGELFF,TGTGCCAGCAGCTTCCAGGGGGAGCTGTTTTTT
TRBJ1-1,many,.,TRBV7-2,CASTLRGVWVEAFF,TGTGCCAGCACCCTGCGCGGGGTATGGGTTGAAGCTTTCTTT
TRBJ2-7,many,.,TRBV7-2,CASSLGFRAPYEQYF,TGTGCCAGCAGCTTAGGGTTCAGGGCCCCCTACGAGCAGTACTTC
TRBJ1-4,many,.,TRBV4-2,CASGGESEKLFF,TGTGCCAGTGGGGGAGAGAGTGAAAAACTGTTTTTT
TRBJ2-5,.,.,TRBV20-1,CSALQRQTQYF,TGCAGTGCACTCCAGAGACAGACCCAGTACTTC
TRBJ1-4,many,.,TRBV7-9,CASSLAGSEKLFF,TGTGCCAGCAGCTTAGCTGGCAGCGAAAAACTGTTTTTT
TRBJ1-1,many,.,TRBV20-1,CSARERRMNTEAFF,TGCAGTGCTAGAGAAAGGAGGATGAACACTGAAGCTTTCTTT
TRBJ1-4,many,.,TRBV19,CASSIFQGNEKLFF,TGTGCCAGTAGTATATTCCAGGGCAATGAAAAACTGTTTTTT
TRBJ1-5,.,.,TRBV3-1,CASSQDLSRGNQPQHF,TGTGCCAGCAGCCAAGATTTAAGCAGGGGTAATCAGCCCCAGCATTTT
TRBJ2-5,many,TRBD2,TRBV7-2,CASSARLAAWETQYF,TGTGCCAGCAGCGCCAGACTAGCGGCATGGGAGACCCAGTACTTC
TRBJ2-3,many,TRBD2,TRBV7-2,CASSLEWGLVSDTQYF,TGTGCCAGCAGCTTAGAATGGGGACTAGTGTCAGATACGCAGTATTTT
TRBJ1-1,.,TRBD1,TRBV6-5,CASSSTGAFTEAFF,TGTGCCAGCAGTTCGACAGGGGCCTTCACTGAAGCTTTCTTT
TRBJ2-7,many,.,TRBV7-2,CASSLGDLGYEQYF,TGTGCCAGCAGCTTAGGGGATCTAGGCTACGAGCAGTACTTC
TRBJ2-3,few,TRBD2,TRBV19,CASSMTSGGPFASTDTQYF,TGTGCCAGTAGTATGACTAGCGGGGGGCCCTTTGCTAGCACAGATACGCAGTATTTT
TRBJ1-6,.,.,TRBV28,CASSPPGQGYSPLHF,TGTGCCAGCAGCCCACCTGGGCAGGGGTATTCACCCCTCCACTTT
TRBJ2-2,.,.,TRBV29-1,CSARPSNTGELFF,TGCAGCGCCCGACCCTCGAACACCGGGGAGCTGTTTTTT
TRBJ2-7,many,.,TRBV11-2,CASSQRILSYEQYF,TGTGCCAGCAGCCAACGGATCCTCTCCTACGAGCAGTACTTC
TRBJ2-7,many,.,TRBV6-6,CASSTQGPSYEQYF,TGTGCCAGCAGTACTCAGGGGCCCTCCTACGAGCAGTACTTC
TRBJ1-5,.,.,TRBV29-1,CSVGGQGSNQPQHF,TGCAGCGTTGGGGGGCAGGGCTCCAATCAGCCCCAGCATTTT
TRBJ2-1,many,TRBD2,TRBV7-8,CASSLRFSGGAGSDEQFF,TGTGCCAGCAGCTTACGGTTTAGCGGGGGGGCGGGTAGTGATGAGCAGTTCTTC
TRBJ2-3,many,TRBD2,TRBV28,CASTPGLAGLVTDTQYF,TGTGCCAGCACCCCGGGACTAGCGGGGCTAGTCACAGATACGCAGTATTTT
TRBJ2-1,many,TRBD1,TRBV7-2,CASSPDRAYNEQFF,TGTGCCAGCAGCCCGGACAGGGCTTACAATGAGCAGTTCTTC
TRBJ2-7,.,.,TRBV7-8,CASGRGKGAYEQYF,TGTGCCAGCGGTAGGGGCAAAGGGGCCTACGAGCAGTACTTC
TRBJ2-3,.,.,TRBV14,CAGEGTDTQYF,TGTGCCGGTGAGGGCACAGATACGCAGTATTTT
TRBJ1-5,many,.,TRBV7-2,CASSLRGGAFDQPQHF,TGTGCCAGCAGCTTACGTGGGGGAGCCTTTGATCAGCCCCAGCATTTT
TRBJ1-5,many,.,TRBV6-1,CASEGQINQPQHF,TGTGCCAGCGAAGGGCAGATTAATCAGCCCCAGCATTTT
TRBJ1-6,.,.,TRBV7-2,CASSSNRDGYNSPLHF,TGTGCCAGCAGCTCCAACAGGGATGGTTATAATTCACCCCTCCACTTT
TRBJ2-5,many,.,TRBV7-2,CASSFRLQETQYF,TGTGCCAGCAGCTTCCGGCTCCAAGAGACCCAGTACTTC
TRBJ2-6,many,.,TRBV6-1,CASSEPGAGANVLTF,TGTGCCAGCAGCGAACCAGGGGCTGGGGCCAACGTCCTGACTTTC
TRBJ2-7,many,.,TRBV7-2,CASSPGGGYEQYF,TGTGCCAGCAGCCCAGGGGGGGGCTACGAGCAGTACTTC
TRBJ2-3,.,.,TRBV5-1,CASNEGLGTDTQYF,TGCGCCAGCAACGAGGGGTTGGGCACAGATACGCAGTATTTT
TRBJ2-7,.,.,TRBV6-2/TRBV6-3,CASSYVDSYEQYF,TGTGCCAGCAGTTACGTCGACAGCTACGAGCAGTACTTC
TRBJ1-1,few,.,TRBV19,CASSMRAEGGAFF,TGTGCCAGTAGTATGAGGGCGGAGGGGGGCGCTTTCTTT
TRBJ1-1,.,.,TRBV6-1,CASSEMVDPPEAFF,TGTGCCAGCAGTGAAATGGTTGACCCACCTGAAGCTTTCTTT
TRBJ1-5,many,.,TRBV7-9,CASSLGGSAVGPLTPNSNQPQHF,TGTGCCAGCAGCTTAGGCGGATCGGCAGTCGGGCCCCTAACCCCAAATAGCAATCAGCCCCAGCATTTT
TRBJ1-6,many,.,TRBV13,CASSDRTSSYNSPLHF,TGTGCCAGCAGCGACAGGACTAGCTCCTATAATTCACCCCTCCACTTT
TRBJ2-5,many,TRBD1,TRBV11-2,CASSLVGQGQETQYF,TGTGCCAGCAGCTTAGTGGGACAGGGGCAAGAGACCCAGTACTTC
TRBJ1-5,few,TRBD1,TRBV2,CASSLDDPTGVRQPQHF,TGTGCCAGCAGTTTAGATGACCCAACAGGGGTGAGGCAGCCCCAGCATTTT
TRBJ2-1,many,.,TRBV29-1,CSVEPGGGTSYNEQFF,TGCAGCGTTGAACCAGGAGGGGGGACGTCGTACAATGAGCAGTTCTTC
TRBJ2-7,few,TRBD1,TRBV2,CASRGGRDEQYF,TGTGCCAGCAGAGGGGGCAGGGACGAGCAGTACTTC
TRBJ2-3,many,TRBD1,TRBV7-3,CASSFLPGQINTDTQYF,TGTGCCAGCAGCTTTCTACCGGGACAGATTAACACAGATACGCAGTATTTT
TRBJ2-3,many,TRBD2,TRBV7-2,CASSRLAGGPNTQYF,TGTGCCAGCAGCAGACTAGCGGGGGGGCCAAATACGCAGTATTTT